These T cell receptor beta chains were read from a single sample in a study of cytomegalovirus exposure and HLA in healthy donors. TCRdb's table, derived via immunoSEQ multiplex PCR, lists solely in-frame clones and lacks some. The sample includes 130,000 or so clones, 65% to 90% seen only once; the top ten take almost 3%. What was sequenced was PBMCs. Receptor source: a woman in her late teens or twenties in good health and CMV-seropositive. The CDR3 runs from the conserved cysteine through the conserved F or W. D genes are given only for firm matches. Size values are once, few and many counts, or a class for expanded clones, and some rows have none.

CDR3aa,CDR3nt,d_gene,abundance,v_gene,j_gene
CASSYSGGADTQYF,TGTGCCAGCAGTTACAGCGGGGGGGCGGATACGCAGTATTTT,TRBD2,-,TRBV2,TRBJ2-3
CAWGGLAGREFF,TGTGCCTGGGGGGGACTAGCGGGGAGGGAGTTCTTC,TRBD2,-,TRBV30,TRBJ2-1
CASSPLGTLADTQYF,TGTGCCAGCAGCCCCCTAGGAACCCTCGCAGATACGCAGTATTTT,-,-,TRBV6-1,TRBJ2-3
CASRQTETYNSPLHF,TGTGCCAGCAGACAGACGGAAACCTATAATTCACCCCTCCACTTT,-,-,TRBV28,TRBJ1-6
CASSFLGPQEEGGYGYTF,TGTGCCAGCAGCTTCTTGGGGCCCCAAGAGGAGGGTGGCTATGGCTACACCTTC,-,-,TRBV7-2,TRBJ1-2
CASSGPGGGHTDTQYF,TGTGCCAGCAGTGGCCCCGGCGGGGGCCACACAGATACGCAGTATTTT,-,once,TRBV6-4,TRBJ2-3
CASSQVIADTQYF,TGTGCCAGCAGCCAAGTAATAGCAGATACGCAGTATTTT,-,-,TRBV14,TRBJ2-3
CSVMTGKSNQPQHF,TGCAGCGTTATGACAGGGAAGAGCAATCAGCCCCAGCATTTT,TRBD1,-,TRBV29-1,TRBJ1-5
CARSITDGNTIYF,TGTGCCCGGAGTATTACAGACGGAAACACCATATATTTT,-,-,TRBV30,TRBJ1-3
CASSNGRLSDTQYF,TGTGCCAGCAGTAATGGCAGGTTGTCAGATACGCAGTATTTT,-,-,TRBV6-5,TRBJ2-3
CASTPGGSPGSPLHF,TGTGCCAGTACCCCTGGGGGGAGTCCCGGTTCACCCCTCCACTTT,-,-,TRBV19,TRBJ1-6
CASSLMRQSNEKLFF,TGTGCCAGCAGCTTAATGAGACAGAGTAATGAAAAACTGTTTTTT,-,-,TRBV7-3,TRBJ1-4
CASSMRSAEAFF,TGTGCCAGTAGTATGAGAAGCGCTGAAGCTTTCTTT,-,-,TRBV19,TRBJ1-1
CASSPDSGSGNTIYF,TGTGCCAGCAGCCCCGACTCGGGCTCTGGAAACACCATATATTTT,-,-,TRBV25-1,TRBJ1-3
CSSSLDYQPQHF,TGTTCCAGCAGCTTAGACTATCAGCCCCAGCATTTT,-,-,TRBV7-9,TRBJ1-5
CSVVGVAEAFF,TGCAGCGTTGTGGGAGTAGCTGAAGCTTTCTTT,-,-,TRBV29-1,TRBJ1-1
CASSPRLAGGTEAFF,TGTGCCAGCAGTCCACGCCTGGCAGGGGGCACTGAAGCTTTCTTT,TRBD1,-,TRBV2,TRBJ1-1
CASRTDRVVNTEAFF,TGTGCCAGCAGAACGGACAGGGTGGTGAACACTGAAGCTTTCTTT,TRBD1,-,TRBV5-6,TRBJ1-1
CASSQSGTVGSPLHF,TGCGCCAGCAGTCAATCCGGGACAGTGGGATCACCCCTCCACTTT,TRBD1,-,TRBV23-1,TRBJ1-6
CASSVGQVSGNTIYF,TGTGCCAGCAGCGTAGGACAGGTCTCTGGAAACACCATATATTTT,-,-,TRBV9,TRBJ1-3
CATSSRGIYEQYF,TGTGCCACCTCATCCCGGGGGATCTACGAGCAGTACTTC,-,-,TRBV7-8,TRBJ2-7
CASSPNLGAEYF,TGTGCCAGCAGCCCTAACCTGGGAGCGGAGTATTTT,-,-,TRBV5-4,TRBJ2-3
CASSEGQAGPIDEKLFF,TGTGCCAGCAGTGAAGGGCAAGCAGGCCCCATAGACGAAAAACTGTTTTTT,-,-,TRBV2,TRBJ1-4
CASSHRNAQYF,TGTGCCAGCAGTCATAGAAACGCGCAGTATTTT,-,-,TRBV6-6,TRBJ2-3
CASSGALAGENNEQFF,TGTGCCAGCAGTGGGGCCCTAGCGGGGGAAAACAATGAGCAGTTCTTC,TRBD2,-,TRBV11-2,TRBJ2-1
CASSDLGTGGHEQYF,TGTGCCAGCAGTGATCTCGGGACAGGGGGTCACGAGCAGTACTTC,TRBD1,-,TRBV6-1,TRBJ2-7
CASSPSGGRTDTQYF,TGTGCCAGCAGTCCGAGCGGGGGGCGCACAGATACGCAGTATTTT,TRBD2,-,TRBV2,TRBJ2-3
CAISGGGLGVNEKLFF,TGTGCCATCAGCGGCGGGGGGCTAGGAGTTAATGAAAAACTGTTTTTT,-,few,TRBV10-3,TRBJ1-4
CASSVGQGGRETQYF,TGTGCCAGCAGCGTCGGACAGGGGGGACGAGAGACCCAGTACTTC,TRBD1,-,TRBV7-9,TRBJ2-5
CASSDSRGGKDTQYF,TGTGCCAGCAGTGACTCAAGGGGGGGGAAAGATACGCAGTATTTT,-,-,TRBV6-4,TRBJ2-3
CAWSGDRVFSPLHF,TGTGCCTGGAGTGGCGACAGGGTGTTTTCTCCCCTCCACTTT,TRBD1,-,TRBV30,TRBJ1-6
CASSVATSGVAGQETQYF,TGTGCCAGCAGCGTAGCTACCTCGGGGGTAGCGGGGCAAGAGACCCAGTACTTC,TRBD2,-,TRBV9,TRBJ2-5
CASSLYGTGFQQYF,TGTGCCAGCAGTTTATACGGGACAGGGTTTCAGCAGTACTTC,TRBD1,-,TRBV28,TRBJ2-7
CASSEGQGSFYEQYF,TGTGCCAGCAGCGAAGGACAGGGATCTTTCTACGAGCAGTACTTC,TRBD1,-,TRBV9,TRBJ2-7
CSVPKGTDNYEQYF,TGCAGCGTTCCGAAAGGGACAGACAACTACGAGCAGTACTTC,TRBD1,-,TRBV29-1,TRBJ2-7
CRTTDNSPLHF,TGCCGCACAACAGATAATTCACCCCTCCACTTT,-,-,TRBV29-1,TRBJ1-6
CASSQDMGRGNTEAFF,TGTGCCAGCAGCCAAGATATGGGCAGGGGGAACACTGAAGCTTTCTTT,-,-,TRBV4-2,TRBJ1-1
CAISATGQGEAFF,TGTGCCATCAGTGCAACGGGACAGGGTGAAGCTTTCTTT,TRBD1,-,TRBV10-3,TRBJ1-1
CASSHVQGSQGETQYF,TGCGCCAGCAGCCACGTTCAGGGTTCCCAGGGGGAGACCCAGTACTTC,-,-,TRBV4-1,TRBJ2-5
CASSQDIGGTPYGYTF,TGCGCCAGCAGCCAAGATATTGGGGGCACTCCCTATGGCTACACCTTC,-,-,TRBV4-1,TRBJ1-2
CASGGDTGELFF,TGTGCCAGCGGGGGGGACACCGGGGAGCTGTTTTTT,TRBD2,-,TRBV2,TRBJ2-2
CASSLNPTGSYEQYF,TGCGCCAGCAGCTTAAACCCGACAGGCTCCTACGAGCAGTACTTC,-,-,TRBV5-1,TRBJ2-7
CASSQDPGQGNTEAFF,TGTGCCAGCAGCCAAGATCCGGGACAGGGGAACACTGAAGCTTTCTTT,TRBD1,-,TRBV4-2,TRBJ1-1
CASSTPRKTEGPEQYF,TGCGCCAGCAGCACACCCAGGAAGACAGAAGGCCCCGAGCAGTACTTC,-,-,TRBV4-1,TRBJ2-7
CASSLGGNPGNTIYF,TGTGCCAGCAGCTTAGGTGGCAATCCTGGAAACACCATATATTTT,-,few,TRBV7-9,TRBJ1-3
CASSSIGANYGYTF,TGTGCCAGCAGTTCGATCGGGGCTAACTATGGCTACACCTTC,-,-,TRBV6-5,TRBJ1-2
CATGGQGNYGYTF,TGTGCCACCGGAGGACAGGGGAACTATGGCTACACCTTC,TRBD1,-,TRBV7-6,TRBJ1-2
CASSLTSGGAGAGELFF,TGTGCCAGCAGCTTAACTAGCGGGGGGGCTGGTGCCGGGGAGCTGTTTTTT,TRBD2,-,TRBV11-2,TRBJ2-2
CAIGGLGANVLTF,TGTGCCATAGGGGGCCTTGGGGCCAACGTCCTGACTTTC,TRBD1,-,TRBV28,TRBJ2-6
CASSMEGQAEEIQYF,TGTGCCAGTAGTATGGAGGGACAGGCAGAAGAGATCCAGTACTTC,TRBD1,-,TRBV19,TRBJ2-5
CASSSLDGDTGELFF,TGTGCCAGCAGTTCCCTCGACGGGGACACCGGGGAGCTGTTTTTT,-,-,TRBV6-5,TRBJ2-2
CASSQSRTSGGNEQFF,TGCGCCAGCAGCCAGAGCAGGACTAGCGGTGGTAATGAGCAGTTCTTC,TRBD2,-,TRBV4-1,TRBJ2-1
CASSSLTGTDTQYF,TGTGCCAGCAGCTCGCTAACAGGGACAGATACGCAGTATTTT,-,-,TRBV7-9,TRBJ2-3
CASSLGGPGADTQYF,TGTGCCAGCAGCCTCGGGGGGCCTGGAGCAGATACGCAGTATTTT,-,-,TRBV7-3,TRBJ2-3
CASTRGTGSEKLFF,TGTGCCAGCACCCGCGGGACAGGGTCTGAAAAACTGTTTTTT,-,-,TRBV21-1,TRBJ1-4